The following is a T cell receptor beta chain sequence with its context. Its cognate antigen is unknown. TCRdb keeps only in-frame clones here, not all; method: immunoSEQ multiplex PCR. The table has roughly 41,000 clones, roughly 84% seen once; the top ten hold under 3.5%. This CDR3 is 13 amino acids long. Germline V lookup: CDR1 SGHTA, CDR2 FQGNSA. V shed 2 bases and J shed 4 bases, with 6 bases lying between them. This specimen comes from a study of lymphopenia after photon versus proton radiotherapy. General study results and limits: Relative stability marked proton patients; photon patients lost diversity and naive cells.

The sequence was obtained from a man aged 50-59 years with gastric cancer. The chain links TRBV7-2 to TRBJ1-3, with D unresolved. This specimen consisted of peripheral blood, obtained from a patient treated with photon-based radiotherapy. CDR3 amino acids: CASSLFNGNTIYF. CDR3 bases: TGTGCCAGCAGCTTATTCAACGGAAACACCATATATTTT.